This T cell receptor (beta chain) is drawn from a study of blood T cell repertoires in COVID-19. No more than 2 weeks before study entry, exposed participants had met a case of COVID-19. CDR1 is LGHNA and CDR2 is YSLEER in the germline V gene. Trimming left V 0 bases short and J 6 bases short, with 11 bases between. CDR3 length: 14 amino acids. Sequencing used immunoSEQ multiplex PCR; TCRdb keeps in-frame clones, though not all of them. The sample has some 190,000 clones; around 80% are singletons. Sequencing used PBMCs or T cells enriched from blood (not recorded which). The receptor was isolated from a man between 60 and 70 years old who had been exposed to COVID-19. V gene TRBV4-3 combines with J gene TRBJ1-1; no definite D call. The CDR3 DNA sequence: TGCGCCAGCAGCCAAGAACCCCGGGTGGCTGAAGCTTTCTTT. This sequence encodes CASSQEPRVAEAFF.